This T cell receptor (beta chain) emerged from a study of blood T cells in healthy people across ages. This clonotype was counted a few times. Primed by a sample-barcoded 5' primer and a J-beta primer mix, a second PCR proceeded for roughly 7 to 12 cycles. Researchers report that a template-switch adaptor with 12 random nucleotides tagged each cDNA molecule. From each sample, at least 2.5 million paired-end reads containing CDR3 were obtained. TCRdb reanalysed the 5' RACE reads using MiXCR and keeps one entry per CDR3 protein. The sample lists hundreds of thousands of distinct CDR3 sequences; approximately 26% were seen once. This CDR3 region has 14 residues. V lost 6 bases, J lost 7 bases, and 16 bases lay in between. In addition, the sample was reused for a study of T cells of mothers and their children. According to that study: A few healthy Caucasian mothers and their six children were the donors.

The chain combines TRBV12-3 or TRBV12-4 with TRBJ2-4; D is uncertain. The source is a boy aged 2-15 years in good health. Material for sequencing was blood. CDR3 nucleotide sequence: TGTGCCAGCAGCTCTCGGGCTCTCGGGAACATTCAGTACTTC. It yields the protein CASSSRALGNIQYF.